This entry is about one TCR beta chain. These data come from a study of shared T cell receptors in the human thymus. Only in-frame clones appear in the TCRdb table, and some are missing; sequencing was by immunoSEQ multiplex PCR. Of more than 300,000 clones listed, roughly 94% are singletons. The receptor comes from a human donor. Sequences were obtained from thymocytes.

CDR3 bases: TGTGCCAGCAGCTTGGACCAAGGGAACGAGCAGTTCTTC. Translated: CASSLDQGNEQFF. The chain couples TRBV7-3 to TRBJ2-1, with no clear D. This CDR3 region has 13 residues. The V end lost 3 bases, the J end lost 10 bases, and 13 bases lay between the germline ends. Germline values: CDR1 SGHTA, CDR2 FQGTGA.